This T cell receptor (beta chain) was captured by sequencing in a study of OX40 agonist ivuxolimab in advanced cancers. Turning to the study itself: The mean age was approximately 60 years, ranging from roughly 23 to 79, with 65% to 90% of participants male. Overall study findings and caveats: Certain nonresponding patients likewise had low normalized T-cell clonal expansion. Still undetermined is the antigen specificity of the expanded peripheral T cells. Doses of 0.1 to 3.0 mg/kg were accompanied by clonal expansion of CD4+ and CD8+ blood T cells by week 6.

This CDR3 has 13 amino acids. With V trimmed by 6 bases and J by 8 bases, 9 bases remained unmatched. Germline values: CDR1 KGHSH, CDR2 LQKENI. This clone was recorded once. Antigen specificity is unknown. Using immunoSEQ multiplex PCR, the repertoire was profiled, and TCRdb retains in-frame clones only, with some absent. The data hold roughly 48,000 clones, with 75% to 85% observed a single time. The starting material was CD4+ or CD8+ T cells sorted from blood, obtained in a trial of the OX40 agonist ivuxolimab. The sequence came from an adult with an advanced solid tumor such as melanoma, head and neck, liver or kidney cancer. V is TRBV18 and J is TRBJ1-2; 7 bases map to TRBD1. As DNA, the CDR3 is TGTGCCAGCTCCCGCCCCGCGGACAGGGGCTACACCTTC. Translated, it gives CASSRPADRGYTF.